This TCR beta chain was retrieved from a study of metastatic and nonmetastatic thyroid tumors. Study observations and caveats: Benign nodules were reported to have significantly lower TCR beta diversity than malignant thyroid tumors, in blood and tumor.

Every patient underwent thyroid surgery untreated. Points on this clone: Its matching antigen is unknown. One base away lies a much larger clone, so this may be a sequencing read error. In this CDR3 the conserved last residue, phenylalanine or tryptophan, is missing, so a read error is likely. The same CDR3 arises from other DNA sequences in this sample as well.

How the authors handled the data: The study built a papillary thyroid cancer distant-metastasis classifier from CDR3 differences across clinicopathological groups. TCRdb re-called the PCR reads with MiXCR. The V and J calls follow TCRdb's processing rather than the paper's. The sample yields around 5,400 clones, less than 40% seen once. The CDR3 covers 14 residues. Germline CDR1 SGHTA, CDR2 FQGTGA. Trimming cost V 5 bases and J 11 bases, with 19 bases left between them. This clonotype was obtained from a female donor with papillary thyroid cancer or a benign thyroid nodule (not recorded which). Some clones in this sample may be carry-over from other donors' samples. The chain couples TRBV7-3 to TRBJ2-1; D remains unclear. Sequencing was performed on adjacent normal tissue. CDR3: CASSPLAKPRQQFL. Written as DNA, the CDR3 is TGTGCCAGCAGCCCCCTGGCGAAACCCCGACAGCAGTTCCTC.